This T cell receptor (beta chain) was recovered during a study of blood T cell repertoires in COVID-19. Per the germline V gene, CDR1 is MNHNS and CDR2 is SASEGT. The junction had 18 bases not matched to a gene; V was cut back by 1 base and J by 9 bases. This CDR3 is built from 19 residues. Method: immunoSEQ multiplex PCR; TCRdb's copy keeps in-frame clones and lacks some. The sample contains about 64,000 clones, approximately 90% of which appear only once. Study members were between 18 and 89 years old and lived in 24 US regions. The rearrangement joins TRBV6-1 to TRBJ1-4; 9 bases map to TRBD1. This receptor was identified in a woman between 35 and 50 years old who had recovered from COVID-19. Sequenced sample: PBMCs or T cells enriched from blood (not recorded which). CDR3 bases: TGTGCCAGCAGTGAAGTAAAATCGGGACAGGGCCATCTAATGAAAAAACTGTTTTTT. It specifies CASSEVKSGQGHLMKKLFF.